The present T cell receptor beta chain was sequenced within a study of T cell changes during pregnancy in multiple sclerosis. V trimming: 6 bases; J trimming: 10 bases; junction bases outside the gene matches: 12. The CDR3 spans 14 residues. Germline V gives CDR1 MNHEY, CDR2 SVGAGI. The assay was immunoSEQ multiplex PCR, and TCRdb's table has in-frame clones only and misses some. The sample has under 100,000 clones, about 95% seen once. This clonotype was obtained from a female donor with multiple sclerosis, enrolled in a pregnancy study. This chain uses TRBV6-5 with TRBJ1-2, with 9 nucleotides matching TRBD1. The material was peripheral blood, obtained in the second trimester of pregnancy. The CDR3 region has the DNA TGTGCCAGCAGACGGACCGGGACAGGGAGTGTCTACACCTTC. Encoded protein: CASRRTGTGSVYTF.